The 9 T cell receptor beta chains presented below share a single source sample, sequenced in a study of spatial heterogeneity in lung cancer. The study, taken as a whole, reports: The number of expanded tumor alpha and beta chains correlated with mutation number.

From the 5' RACE reads, TCRdb called clonotypes with MiXCR, one entry per CDR3 protein. Found here are several thousand distinct CDR3 sequences, just under 30% of them singletons; the top ten hold more than 25%. The antigens for these receptors are not known. Time point here: sample taken at primary tumor resection. The sequenced sample was lung tumor tissue, obtained at surgery. The receptor set was obtained from a female donor with early-stage non-small cell lung cancer.

In this sample, this clonotype turned up a few times. The chain has TRBV20-1 and TRBJ1-6; TRBD1 matches 7 bases. Unmatched junction bases numbered 5, after V lost 1 base and J lost 14 bases. CDR3 length equals 12 residues. Looked up from germline, CDR1 is DFQATT and CDR2 is SNEGSKA (reference sequence). CDR3 bases: TGCAGTGCTAGAGCACAGGGGAGGACCCTCCACTTT. Translation: CSARAQGRTLHF.

This clonotype is classed as medium-sized. The chain joins TRBV5-1 to TRBJ2-1; TRBD2 is a possible D gene (5 bases). CDR3 length equals 14 residues. Germline lookup yields CDR1 SGHRS and CDR2 YFSETQ. Trimming removed 3 bases at V and 12 bases at J, with 19 bases between. Here the CDR3 DNA reads TGCGCCAGCAGCTCCGCGCTGACCCAACGGGGGCAGTTCTTC. It translates to CASSSALTQRGQFF.

In this sample, this clonotype is medium-sized. The rearrangement links TRBV24-1 to TRBJ2-2; 7 bases line up with TRBD2. Germline V gene data show CDR1 as KGHDR and CDR2 as SFDVKD. With V trimmed by 8 bases and J by 4 bases, 3 bases remained unmatched. This CDR3 has 13 amino acids. CDR3 bases: TGTGCCACCACGGGCGGGAGCACCGGGGAGCTGTTTTTT. This encodes CATTGGSTGELFF.

The chain employs TRBV4-1 and TRBJ2-7, with TRBD2 matching 13 bases. The CDR3 is 18 residues long. CDR1 and CDR2 (germline): MGHRA, YSYEKL. V lost 8 bases, J lost 3 bases, and 16 bases stayed unmatched. The CDR3 nucleotides are TGCGCCAGCTCAGAAGTGGGGACTAGCGGGAAGTTCCGCTACGAGCAGTACTTC. It yields the protein CASSEVGTSGKFRYEQYF.

The gene calls are TRBV2 and TRBJ2-3; 7 nucleotides match TRBD1. The germline CDR1 and CDR2 sequences are SNHLY and FYNNEI. The CDR3 extends over 13 amino acids. The trim removed 3 bases at V and 6 bases at J, leaving 3 bases unmatched. As DNA, the CDR3 is TGTGCCAGCAGTGAGTTACAGGGGGATACGCAGTATTTT. It encodes CASSELQGDTQYF.

This clonotype was counted many times. The chain is built from TRBV5-1 and TRBJ2-3, with TRBD2 matching over 7 bases. The germline V gene has CDR1 SGHRS and CDR2 YFSETQ. The CDR3 has 16 residues. V lost 3 bases, J lost 1 base, and 8 bases stayed unmatched. This CDR3 reads CASSSYGGKRTDTQYF. As DNA, the CDR3 is TGCGCCAGCAGCTCTTACGGGGGGAAACGCACAGATACGCAGTATTTT.

This clonotype has a single count. Relative to the germline gene, one junction end is altered; a read error may explain this. This chain connects TRBV4-3 to TRBJ2-2; D uncertain. Per the germline V gene, CDR1 is LGHNA and CDR2 is YSLEER. The CDR3 consists of 15 residues. CDR3 nucleotide sequence: TGCGCCAGTAGCCAAGAAGTCAGGAACACCGGGGAGCTGTTTTTT. Amino acid sequence: CASSQEVRNTGELFF.

The J gene is TRBJ1-2, the V gene TRBV3-1; D gene ambiguous. Germline CDR1 reads LGHDT; CDR2 reads YNNKEL (reference sequence). V was trimmed by 3 bases and J by 4 bases, leaving 15 bases between them. CDR3 length: 15 residues. As DNA, the CDR3 is TGTGCCAGCAGCCATTCTCTTGGACGGGGCTATGGCTACACCTTC. Translated: CASSHSLGRGYGYTF.

This clonotype appeared many times. This chain connects TRBV28 to TRBJ2-5; 8 bases line up with TRBD2. The V gene end was trimmed by 4 bases and the J gene end by 5 bases; junction bases not matched to a gene: 6. The CDR3 sequence is 14 residues long. Germline-derived CDR1 and CDR2 are MDHEN and SYDVKM. The CDR3 DNA reads TGTGCCAGCAGTTGGAGCGGGGGCCGGGAGACCCAGTACTTC. Its protein is CASSWSGGRETQYF.